Listed here are 24 T cell receptor beta chains from one sample, sequenced in a study of blood T cell repertoires in COVID-19. TCRdb keeps only in-frame clones here, not all; method: immunoSEQ multiplex PCR. Among over 100,000 clones listed, around 78% were seen once. Specimen: peripheral blood. The receptor set was obtained from a woman aged 60-75 years with acute or convalescent COVID-19.

This clone showed up just a few times. The chain uses TRBV11-2 and TRBJ1-3; no clear D gene. The germline V gene has CDR1 SGHAT and CDR2 FQNNGV. The CDR3 runs to 12 residues. V lost 6 bases and J lost 0, with 3 bases in between. CDR3 in DNA: TGTGCCAGCAGTTACTCTGGAAACACCATATATTTT. Protein product: CASSYSGNTIYF.

The rearrangement joins TRBV28 to TRBJ1-5, with 9 bases lining up with TRBD1. This CDR3 comprises 15 residues. Germline CDR1 reads MDHEN; CDR2 reads SYDVKM. Germline trimming cut 5 bases from V and 7 bases from J; bases unmatched to any gene: 9. The CDR3, as DNA: TGTGCCAGCAGTGCCGGGGACAGGGACGGCCAGCCCCAGCATTTT. This translates into CASSAGDRDGQPQHF.

This chain uses TRBV20-1 with TRBJ1-2; D call uncertain. Trimming shortened V by 3 bases and J by 2 bases, and 16 bases separated the two germline ends. The CDR3 has 15 amino acids. Germline CDR1 and CDR2: DFQATT and SNEGSKA (reference sequence). The CDR3 is CSASPLGGKNYGYTF. The CDR3 DNA follows: TGCAGTGCTAGTCCGCTTGGAGGGAAAAACTATGGCTACACCTTC.

This clone was counted only a few times. The V and J genes are TRBV6-2 or TRBV6-3 and TRBJ2-2, with D unresolved. Germline values: CDR1 MNHEY, CDR2 SVGEGT. The V and J ends lost 4 bases and 2 bases respectively, with 5 bases between them. The CDR3 covers 13 residues. This chain's CDR3 is CASSFVNTGELFF. As DNA, the CDR3 is TGTGCCAGCAGTTTCGTTAACACCGGGGAGCTGTTTTTT.

This clone appeared many times. The genes are TRBV6-4 and TRBJ1-5; D call uncertain. Trimming pared 6 bases from V and 4 bases from J, leaving 13 bases between. The germline V gene encodes CDR1 MRHNA and CDR2 SNTAGT. The length of the CDR3 is 14 residues. The CDR3 loop is CASSPSPGNQPQHF. DNA for the CDR3: TGTGCCAGCAGCCCCAGTCCAGGAAATCAGCCCCAGCATTTT.

V usage is TRBV9 and J usage is TRBJ2-3, with 12 nucleotides matching TRBD2. The germline V gene has CDR1 SGDLS and CDR2 YYNGEE. The CDR3 runs 15 residues. V lost 4 bases to trimming and J lost 2 bases; unmatched junction nucleotides: 2. The CDR3 bases are TGTGCCAGCAGCCGACTAGCGGGGGTCACAGATACGCAGTATTTT. Protein: CASSRLAGVTDTQYF.

The genes are TRBV10-2 and TRBJ2-3; TRBD2 agrees at 15 bases. Germline V gene sequence: CDR1 WSHSY, CDR2 SAAADI. The trim removed 9 bases at V and 9 bases at J, leaving 10 bases unmatched. CDR3 size: 15 residues. In nucleotides, the CDR3 is TGCGCCAGTCTCCGGACTAGCGGGGGGGCCGGGACGCAGTATTTT. Translated, it gives CASLRTSGGAGTQYF.

This chain uses TRBV4-3 with TRBJ1-3, with a possible D match to TRBD1 (6 bases). This CDR3 has 15 residues. Germline CDR1 LGHNA, CDR2 YSLEER. V lost 0 bases and J lost 4, with 10 bases in between. CDR3 bases: TGCGCCAGCAGCCAAGATACAGGGACCGGAAACACCATATATTTT. Translating it yields CASSQDTGTGNTIYF.

This clone was detected once. The chain has TRBV18 and TRBJ2-2; D not certain. This CDR3 comprises 16 residues. Germline CDR1 is KGHSH and CDR2 is LQKENI. The V gene lost 6 bases and the J gene lost 7 bases, with 21 bases spanning the gap. Written as DNA, the CDR3 is TGTGCCAGCTCCTCAATCCGCACCTCCAACGGCGGGGAGCTGTTTTTT. Amino acid sequence: CASSSIRTSNGGELFF.

This chain uses TRBV7-3 with TRBJ2-5, with 10 nucleotides matching TRBD1. CDR3 size: 13 residues. Per germline, CDR1 SGHTA and CDR2 FQGTGA. The trim removed 5 bases at V and 3 bases at J, leaving 0 bases unmatched. This CDR3 is CASSGTGEETQYF. CDR3 in DNA: TGTGCCAGCAGCGGGACAGGGGAAGAGACCCAGTACTTC.

The chain's CDR3 is CASSLSRAGANVLTF. The CDR3 nucleotides are TGTGCCAGCAGCTTATCCAGGGCCGGGGCCAACGTCCTGACTTTC. The chain employs TRBV11-2 and TRBJ2-6; possible D gene TRBD1, 5 bases. Germline CDR1 is SGHAT and CDR2 is FQNNGV. This CDR3 contains 15 residues. V was trimmed by 2 bases and J by 4 bases, leaving 9 bases between them. The variable domain in full, completed from reference TRBV11-2 and TRBJ2-6, reads EAGVAQSPRYKIIEKRQSVAFWCNPISGHATLYWYQQILGQGPKLLIQFQNNGVVDDSQLPKDRFSAERLKGVDSTLKIQPAKLEDSAVYLCASSLSRAGANVLTFGAGSRLTVL.

The CDR3: CASSKTGQDNSPLHF. The CDR3, as DNA: TGTGCCAGCAGCAAAACAGGACAGGATAATTCACCCCTCCACTTT. J is TRBJ1-6 and V is TRBV21-1; TRBD1 is the table's D call and was not checked against the DNA. TRBV21-1 counts as a pseudogene. There are 15 residues in the CDR3.

The gene calls are TRBV19 and TRBJ1-4; D unclear. Trimming took 3 bases from V and 10 from J, leaving 6 bases between them. Germline lookup yields CDR1 LNHDA and CDR2 SQIVND (reference sequence). This CDR3 comprises 11 residues. The CDR3 bases are TGTGCCAGTAGTATTGCGGGAAAACTGTTTTTT. This translates into CASSIAGKLFF.

The chain combines TRBV15 with TRBJ1-1; no reliable D call. CDR3 length equals 11 residues. V dropped 7 bases and J dropped 4 bases, with 7 bases sitting between them. Germline CDR1 is LNHNV and CDR2 is YYDKDF (reference sequence). CDR3 coding DNA: TGTGCCACCATCTACGGCACTGAAGCTTTCTTT. It yields the protein CATIYGTEAFF.

J is TRBJ2-2 and V is TRBV29-1, with D perhaps matching TRBD2 (6 bases). Trimming took off 4 bases at V and 5 bases at J, with 11 bases between the two ends. CDR3 size: 13 residues. Per the germline V gene, CDR1 is SQVTM and CDR2 is ANQGSEA. The CDR3 spells CSVGHSGTGELFF. CDR3 nucleotide sequence: TGCAGCGTTGGGCACAGCGGGACCGGGGAGCTGTTTTTT.

The chain joins TRBV19 to TRBJ2-3, with D possibly being TRBD1 (6 bases). V lost 6 bases, J lost 4 bases, and 14 bases lay in between. This CDR3 is 14 amino acids long. Germline loops: CDR1 LNHDA, CDR2 SQIVND (reference sequence). Here the CDR3 DNA reads TGTGCCAGTAGCCGTCTTCAGGGGTCAGATACGCAGTATTTT. The encoded protein is CASSRLQGSDTQYF.

The chain combines TRBV6-2 or TRBV6-3 with TRBJ2-5; D may be TRBD2 (6 bases). V was clipped by 6 bases and J by 1 base, with 21 bases between them. Germline CDR1 reads MNHEY; CDR2 reads SVGEGT. This CDR3 region has 17 residues. The DNA of the CDR3 is TGTGCCAGCAGCACCCCCGGGGCAGGGACTGCCCAAGAGACCCAGTACTTC. It specifies CASSTPGAGTAQETQYF.

The V and J genes are TRBV27 and TRBJ2-1, with 12 nucleotides matching TRBD1. This CDR3 comprises 16 residues. The V segment lost 8 bases and the J segment 9 bases; nucleotides outside the gene matches: 14. The germline gives CDR1 MNHEY, CDR2 SMNVEV (reference sequence). For the CDR3, the DNA is TGTGCCAGCCATTTAGCACCGGGACAGGGGGCGGTTGAGCAGTTCTTC. It encodes CASHLAPGQGAVEQFF.

The V and J genes are TRBV5-6 and TRBJ1-1, with D perhaps TRBD1 (5 bases). V lost 2 bases and J lost 4, with 18 bases in between. Germline V gene data show CDR1 as SGHDT and CDR2 as YYEEEE. The CDR3 contains 16 residues. CDR3 loop: CASSFEGASLRTEAFF. CDR3 nucleotide sequence: TGTGCCAGCAGCTTTGAAGGGGCAAGTCTCCGCACTGAAGCTTTCTTT. The full variable domain, its missing parts supplied by reference TRBV5-6 and TRBJ1-1, is DAGVTQSPTHLIKTRGQQVTLRCSPKSGHDTVSWYQQALGQGPQFIFQYYEEEERQRGNFPDRFSGHQFPNYSSELNVNALLLGDSALYLCASSFEGASLRTEAFFGQGTRLTVV.

The CDR3 DNA sequence: TGCGCCAGCAGCCAAGGATCGGCTAATGAAAAACTGTTTTTT. Its translation is CASSQGSANEKLFF. This chain links TRBV4-3 with TRBJ1-4; D is ambiguous. The V gene's germline CDR1 is LGHNA and CDR2 YSLEER. Trimming shortened V by 1 base and J by 3 bases, and 6 bases separated the two germline ends. CDR3 length equals 14 residues.

The genes are TRBV6-1 and TRBJ2-1, with D maybe TRBD1 (6 bases). Germline-derived CDR1 and CDR2 are MNHNS and SASEGT. Trimming took 2 bases from V and 6 from J, leaving 23 bases between them. The CDR3 extends over 18 amino acids. The CDR3 coding sequence is TGTGCCAGCAGTGAATCCTCGCCGGGACAACCCCGTCCCAATGAGCAGTTCTTC. It yields the protein CASSESSPGQPRPNEQFF.

The rearrangement joins TRBV9 to TRBJ2-3; the D is unclear. V gave up 2 bases and J gave up 4 bases, with 14 bases separating them. Per germline, CDR1 SGDLS and CDR2 YYNGEE. This CDR3 has 15 residues. The CDR3 sequence: CASSVTPKTPDTQYF. DNA of the CDR3: TGTGCCAGCAGCGTTACCCCTAAAACCCCAGATACGCAGTATTTT.

The chain combines TRBV9 with TRBJ2-2, with 7 bases identical to TRBD2. Per germline, CDR1 SGDLS and CDR2 YYNGEE. This CDR3 has 17 amino acids. V was clipped by 0 bases and J by 1 base; unmatched bases: 6. The CDR3 DNA is TGTGCCAGCAGCGTAGCTGGAGCGGGACTGAACACCGGGGAGCTGTTTTTT. It yields the protein CASSVAGAGLNTGELFF.

The chain recombines TRBV6-5 with TRBJ1-1; D not certain. CDR3 size: 11 residues. V shed 6 bases and J shed 4 bases, with 6 bases lying between them. From germline, CDR1 is MNHEY and CDR2 SVGAGI. CDR3 residues: CASRSSTEAFF. CDR3 nucleotides: TGTGCCAGCAGATCCTCCACTGAAGCTTTCTTT.